This T cell receptor beta chain was sequenced for a study of blood T cell repertoires in COVID-19. Study in general: The United States, Italy and Spain supplied acute and convalescent COVID-19 samples.

CDR1 and CDR2 from the germline V gene are SGHTA and FQGTGA. This CDR3 is 13 amino acids long. V was trimmed by 1 base and J by 3 bases, leaving 6 bases between them. Authors' data handling: Quantification of nucleated cells was approximated via reference gene primer amplification. Sequenced by immunoSEQ multiplex PCR; TCRdb stores in-frame clones only, minus some. V, J and clone size derive from that table, while D and trimming were established from the DNA sequence. The sample contains 70,000 to 90,000 clones, 70% to 90% of which appear only once. This TCR was recovered from a human donor in a cohort sampled during active COVID-19. V is TRBV7-3 and J is TRBJ1-1; D is unclear. The sample was peripheral blood. CDR3 nucleotide sequence: TGTGCCAGCAGCTTAATCCCGTACACTGAAGCTTTCTTT. This encodes CASSLIPYTEAFF.